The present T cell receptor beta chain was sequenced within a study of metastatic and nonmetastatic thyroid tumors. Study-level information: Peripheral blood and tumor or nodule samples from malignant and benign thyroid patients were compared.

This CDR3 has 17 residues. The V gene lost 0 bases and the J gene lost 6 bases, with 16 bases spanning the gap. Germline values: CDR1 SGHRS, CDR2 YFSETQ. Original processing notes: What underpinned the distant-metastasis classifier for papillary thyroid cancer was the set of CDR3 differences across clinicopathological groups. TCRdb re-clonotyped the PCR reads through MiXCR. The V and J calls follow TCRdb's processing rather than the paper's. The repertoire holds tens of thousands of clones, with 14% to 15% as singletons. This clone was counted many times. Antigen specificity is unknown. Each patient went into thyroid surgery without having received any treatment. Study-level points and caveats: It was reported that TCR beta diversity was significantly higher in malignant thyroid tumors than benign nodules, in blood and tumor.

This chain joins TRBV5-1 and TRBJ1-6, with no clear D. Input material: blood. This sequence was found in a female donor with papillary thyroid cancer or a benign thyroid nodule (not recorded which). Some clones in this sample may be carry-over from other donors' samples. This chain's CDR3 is CASSLAPTTRPNSPLHF. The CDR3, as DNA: TGCGCCAGCAGCTTGGCCCCGACAACGAGGCCTAATTCACCCCTCCACTTT.